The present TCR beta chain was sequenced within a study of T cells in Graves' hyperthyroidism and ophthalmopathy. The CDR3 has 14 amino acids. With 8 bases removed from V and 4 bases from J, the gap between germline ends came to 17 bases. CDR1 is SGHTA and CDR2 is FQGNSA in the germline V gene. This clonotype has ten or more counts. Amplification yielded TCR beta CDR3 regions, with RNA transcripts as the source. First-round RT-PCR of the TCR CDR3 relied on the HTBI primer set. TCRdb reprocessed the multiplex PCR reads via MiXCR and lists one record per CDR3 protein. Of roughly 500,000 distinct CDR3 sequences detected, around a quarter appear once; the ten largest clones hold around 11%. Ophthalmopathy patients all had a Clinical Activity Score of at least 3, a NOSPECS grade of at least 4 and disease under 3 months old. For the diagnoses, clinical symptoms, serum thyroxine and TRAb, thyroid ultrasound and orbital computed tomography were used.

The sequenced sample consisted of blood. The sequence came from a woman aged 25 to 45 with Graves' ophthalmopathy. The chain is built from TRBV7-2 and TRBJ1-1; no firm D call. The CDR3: CASLAARSSTEAFF. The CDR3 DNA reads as TGTGCCAGCTTGGCAGCCAGATCGAGCACTGAAGCTTTCTTT.